The present T cell receptor beta chain was sequenced within a study of beta chain features in type 1 diabetes. Looking at the study overall: Healthy donors and patients showed comparable age, gender and cell yields.

The CDR3 is 15 amino acids. With 5 bases clipped from V and 4 bases from J, the junction kept 11 bases outside the gene matches. Germline assignment: CDR1 MNHNS and CDR2 SASEGT. The purity of all sorted populations exceeded 98%. The isolated RNA, all of it, was reverse transcribed, so expressed TCRB transcripts were what got sequenced. The method was immunoSEQ multiplex PCR; TCRdb's version includes in-frame clones alone and lacks a portion of them. Of under 400,000 clones in the sample, roughly 12% were seen once. The sample holds a few counts of this clone. This TCR came from a man between 18 and 29 years old in good health. The chain couples TRBV6-1 to TRBJ2-7, with TRBD2 identical over 7 bases. Sequencing input: naive CD4+ T cells from blood. This chain's CDR3 is CASSTPRTSLYEQYF. The CDR3 region has the DNA TGTGCCAGCAGTACACCGAGGACTAGTTTGTACGAGCAGTACTTC.